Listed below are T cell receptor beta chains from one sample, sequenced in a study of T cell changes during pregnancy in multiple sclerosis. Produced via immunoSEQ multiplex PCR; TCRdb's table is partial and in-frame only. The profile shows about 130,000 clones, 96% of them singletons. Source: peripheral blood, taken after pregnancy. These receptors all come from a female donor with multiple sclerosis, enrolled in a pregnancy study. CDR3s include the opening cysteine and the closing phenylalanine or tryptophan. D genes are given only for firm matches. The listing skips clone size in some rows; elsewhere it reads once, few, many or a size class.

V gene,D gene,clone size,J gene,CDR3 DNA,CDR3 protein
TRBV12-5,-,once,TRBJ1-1,TGTGCTAGTGGTTTGGAACCAGGGACACCGGGGGGCACTGAAGCTTTCTTT,CASGLEPGTPGGTEAFF
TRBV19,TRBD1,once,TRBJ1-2,TGTGCCAGTAGGGAACCGGGACAGTCCTATGGCTACACCTTC,CASREPGQSYGYTF
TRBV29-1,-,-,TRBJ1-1,TGCAGCGTTGAAGTAGGGAGTGGCACTGAAGCTTTCTTT,CSVEVGSGTEAFF
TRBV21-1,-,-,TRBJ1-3,TGTGCCAGCAGGCCGTTGGACAGGGTTTTCTCTGGAAACACCATATATTTT,CASRPLDRVFSGNTIYF
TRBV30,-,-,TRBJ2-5,TGTGCCTGGAGTGTAGGAGGCACAGAGACCCAGTACTTC,CAWSVGGTETQYF
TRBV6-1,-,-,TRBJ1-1,TGTGCCAGCAGTGAACAGCAGGGTTGGAACACTGAAGCTTTCTTT,CASSEQQGWNTEAFF
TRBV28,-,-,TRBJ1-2,TGTGCCAGCAGTTCCGGAAGGGGGTATGGCTACACCTTC,CASSSGRGYGYTF
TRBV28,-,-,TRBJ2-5,TGTGCCAGCAGTTTATGGGGCAGGGTCGAATGGTCAGCTAACGCAGAAGAGACCCAGTACTTC,CASSLWGRVEWSANAEETQYF
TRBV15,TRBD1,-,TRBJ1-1,TGTGCCACCGCCAGGGGGCTCGAGAACACTGAAGCTTTCTTT,CATARGLENTEAFF
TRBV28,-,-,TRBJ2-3,TGTGCCAGCATGGGAGACAAATATACGCAGTATTTT,CASMGDKYTQYF
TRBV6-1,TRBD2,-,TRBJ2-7,TGTGCCAGCAGCCCGACTAGCGGGAGTAGGTACGAGCAGTACTTC,CASSPTSGSRYEQYF
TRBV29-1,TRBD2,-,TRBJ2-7,TGCAGCGTTGAAGAGACTAGCGGGAGCAAACTATACGAGCAGTACTTC,CSVEETSGSKLYEQYF
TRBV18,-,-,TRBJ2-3,TGTGCCAGCTCACCAGCGGGAACAGATACGCAGTATTTT,CASSPAGTDTQYF
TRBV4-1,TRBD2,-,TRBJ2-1,TGCGCCAGCAGGCCGACCCTAGCGGACTCCTACAATGAGCAGTTCTTC,CASRPTLADSYNEQFF
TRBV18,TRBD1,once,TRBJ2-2,TGTGCCAGCTCACCGCTTCCAGGGGGCGACACCGGGGAGCTGTTTTTT,CASSPLPGGDTGELFF
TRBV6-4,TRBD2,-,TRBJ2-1,TGTGCCAGCAGTGACTCGATGGGGGCTAGCGGGAACAATGAGCAGTTCTTC,CASSDSMGASGNNEQFF
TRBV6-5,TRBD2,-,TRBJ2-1,TGTGCCAGCAGTCGGGGGACTACCCAGTTCTTC,CASSRGTTQFF
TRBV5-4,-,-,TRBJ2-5,TGTGCCAGCAGCTCCCAGGGTTCGGAGACCCAGTACTTC,CASSSQGSETQYF
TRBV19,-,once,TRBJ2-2,TGTGCCAGTGTGGACAGACCGAACACCGGGGAGCTGTTTTTT,CASVDRPNTGELFF
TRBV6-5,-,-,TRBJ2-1,TGTGCCAGCAGGTTGACACGGGGCTCCTACAATGAGCAGTTCTTC,CASRLTRGSYNEQFF
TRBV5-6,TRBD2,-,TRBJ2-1,TGTGCCAGCAGCCCTTTAGGAGCGGGAGCAACCTACAATGAGCAGTTCTTC,CASSPLGAGATYNEQFF
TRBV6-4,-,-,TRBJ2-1,TGTGCCAGCAGTGACTCGGAGGGACTTGAGCAGTTCTTC,CASSDSEGLEQFF